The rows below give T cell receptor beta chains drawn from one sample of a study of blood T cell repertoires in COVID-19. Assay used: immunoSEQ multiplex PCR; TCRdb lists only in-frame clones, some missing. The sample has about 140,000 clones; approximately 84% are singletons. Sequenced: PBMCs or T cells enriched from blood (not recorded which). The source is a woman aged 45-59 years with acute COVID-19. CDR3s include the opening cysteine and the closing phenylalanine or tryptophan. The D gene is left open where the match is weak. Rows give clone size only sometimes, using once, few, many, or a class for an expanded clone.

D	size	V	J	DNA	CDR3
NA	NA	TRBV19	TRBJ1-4	TGTGCCAGTACCACAGGGTACAATGAAAAACTGTTTTTT	CASTTGYNEKLFF
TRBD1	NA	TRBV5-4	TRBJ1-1	TGTGCCAGCAGCCGCGGACAGGGATGGACTGAAGCTTTCTTT	CASSRGQGWTEAFF
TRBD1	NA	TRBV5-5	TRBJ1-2	TGTGCCAGCAGCTTGGATCCAGGGGGCCCTCTAAACTACGGCTACACCTTC	CASSLDPGGPLNYGYTF
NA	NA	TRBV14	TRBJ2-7	TGTGCCAGCAGCCTTGGGGGCGGGAGCTCCTACGAGCAGTACTTC	CASSLGGGSSYEQYF
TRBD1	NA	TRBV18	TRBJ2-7	TGTGCCAGCTCACCATCAGGGCAGGGGGCGAACGAGCAGTACTTC	CASSPSGQGANEQYF
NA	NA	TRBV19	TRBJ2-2	TGTGCCAGTAGTCCGGGTCAGATTAACACCGGGGAGCTGTTTTTT	CASSPGQINTGELFF
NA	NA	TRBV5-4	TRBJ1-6	TGTGCCAGCAGCTTGACAGGGTTAAATTCACCCCTCCACTTT	CASSLTGLNSPLHF
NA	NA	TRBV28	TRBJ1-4	TGTGCCAGCAGTTTCGCGAAAAATGAAAAACTGTTTTTT	CASSFAKNEKLFF
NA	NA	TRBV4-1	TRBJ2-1	TGCGCCAGCAGCCAAGTTCGGGACTCCCCAAGTGAGCAGTTCTTC	CASSQVRDSPSEQFF
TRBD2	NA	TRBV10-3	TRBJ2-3	TGTGCCATCAGTGGACCGGGACTAGCGGTCACAGATACGCAGTATTTT	CAISGPGLAVTDTQYF
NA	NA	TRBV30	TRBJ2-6	TGTGCCTGGAGTCAGACTGGGGCCAACGTCCTGACTTTC	CAWSQTGANVLTF
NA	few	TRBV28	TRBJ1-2	TGTGCCAGCAGTCTAACTTACGGTTGGAACTATGGCTACACCTTC	CASSLTYGWNYGYTF
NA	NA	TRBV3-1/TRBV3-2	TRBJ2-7	TGTGCCAGCAGCCAAGGGTCCGGGACTGCGTCCTACGAGCAGTACTTC	CASSQGSGTASYEQYF
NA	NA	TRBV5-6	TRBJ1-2	TGTGCCAGCAGCTCAGGGTTAGGGTACACCTTC	CASSSGLGYTF
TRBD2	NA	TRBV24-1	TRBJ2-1	TGTGCCACCAAGTCTAGCGGGAGCTCCTACAATGAGCAGTTCTTC	CATKSSGSSYNEQFF
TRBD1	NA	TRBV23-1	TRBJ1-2	TGCGCCAGGGGACAGGGTTTCTATGGCTACACCTTC	CARGQGFYGYTF
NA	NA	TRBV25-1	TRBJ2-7	TGTGCCAGCAGTGTTCCCCCGTCCTACGAGCAGTACTTC	CASSVPPSYEQYF
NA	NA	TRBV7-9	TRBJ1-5	TGTGCCAGCAGCTTAACCCAGGAGGATCAGCCCCAGCATTTT	CASSLTQEDQPQHF
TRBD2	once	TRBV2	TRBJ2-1	TGTGCCAGCAGTGGTTCACTAGCGGCAAACAATGAGCAGTTCTTC	CASSGSLAANNEQFF
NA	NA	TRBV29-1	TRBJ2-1	TGCAGCGTCTCCCAAGGGGGAAGCGGCAATGAGCAGTTCTTC	CSVSQGGSGNEQFF
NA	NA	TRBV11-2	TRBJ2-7	TGTGCCAGCAGCTTGGACAGCTTCGCTCAACAGTACTTC	CASSLDSFAQQYF
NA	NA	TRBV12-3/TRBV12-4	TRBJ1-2	TGTGCCAGCATGCTAAACTATGGCTACACCTTC	CASMLNYGYTF
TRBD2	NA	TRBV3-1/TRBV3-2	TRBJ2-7	TGTGCCAGCAGCCAATCCTCGACAGAGCGGGGGTACTCCTACGAGCAGTACTTC	CASSQSSTERGYSYEQYF
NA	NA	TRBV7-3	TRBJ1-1	TGTGCCAGCAGATCGGGACACCAGAACACTGAAGCTTTCTTT	CASRSGHQNTEAFF
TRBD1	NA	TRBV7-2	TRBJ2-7	TGTGCCAGCAGCGAAGGGACAGGGACCTACGAGCAGTACTTC	CASSEGTGTYEQYF
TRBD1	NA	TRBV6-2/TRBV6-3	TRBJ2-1	TGTGCCAGCAGTTACAATGGGCCAACACAGGGGGCGCTTGCGAATGAGCAGTTCTTC	CASSYNGPTQGALANEQFF
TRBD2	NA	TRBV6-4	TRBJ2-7	TGTGCCAGCAGGGAGCTGGGGACTAGCGAGGTCTACGAGCAGTACTTC	CASRELGTSEVYEQYF
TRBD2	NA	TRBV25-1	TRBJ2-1	TGTGCCAGCAGTGAATATAGTGGACTAGCGGTGGGGGGTGAGCAGTTCTTC	CASSEYSGLAVGGEQFF
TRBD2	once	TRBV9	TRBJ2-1	TGTGCCAGCAGCGTAGGGGGCGGGAGGAGCTCCTACAATGAGCAGTTCTTC	CASSVGGGRSSYNEQFF
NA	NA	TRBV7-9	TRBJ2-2	TGTGCCAGCAGCTTAGCAGGAGGGCCCGGAACCGGGGAGCTGTTTTTT	CASSLAGGPGTGELFF
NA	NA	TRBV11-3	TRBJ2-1	TGTGCCAGCAGCTTAGAGGGAGACAATGAGCAGTTCTTC	CASSLEGDNEQFF
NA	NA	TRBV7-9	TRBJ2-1	TGTGCCAGCAGCGTCGCGGAGAATGAGCAGTTCTTC	CASSVAENEQFF
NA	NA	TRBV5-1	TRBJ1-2	TGCGCCAGCAGCCACGACAGTAACTATGGCTACACCTTC	CASSHDSNYGYTF
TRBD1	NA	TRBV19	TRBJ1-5	TGTGCCAGTAGTATAACCGGACAGGGCTTAGGGCCCCAGCATTTT	CASSITGQGLGPQHF
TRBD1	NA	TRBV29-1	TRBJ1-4	TGCAGCGTTGAAGGCCGACAGGGGGATAATGAAAAACTGTTTTTT	CSVEGRQGDNEKLFF
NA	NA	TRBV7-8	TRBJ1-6	TGTGCCAGCAGCCTGAGCCCCGAATCACCCCTCCACTTT	CASSLSPESPLHF
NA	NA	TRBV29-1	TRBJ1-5	TGCAGCGTTGGGGAGGGCAATCAGCCCCAGCATTTT	CSVGEGNQPQHF
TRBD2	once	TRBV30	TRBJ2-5	TGTGCCTGGAGGGTGCGGGGGGGAGAGACCCAGTACTTC	CAWRVRGGETQYF
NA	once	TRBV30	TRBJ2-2	TGTGCCTGGAATGTCCTGGGGGCGAGCACCGGGGAGCTGTTTTTT	CAWNVLGASTGELFF
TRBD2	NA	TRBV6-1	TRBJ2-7	TGTGCCAGCAGTGAAGAGACTAGCGGGAGTACCCCTTGGTTCTACGAGCAGTACTTC	CASSEETSGSTPWFYEQYF
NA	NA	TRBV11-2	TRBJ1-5	TGTGCCAGCAGCTTTGGGGCAGGTAATCAGCCCCAGCATTTT	CASSFGAGNQPQHF
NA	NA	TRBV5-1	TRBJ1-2	TGCGCCAGCAGCGCGGGCCGTGGAGGGACTGCGAACTATGGCTACACCTTC	CASSAGRGGTANYGYTF
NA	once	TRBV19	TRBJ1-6	TGTGCCAGTAGTCGAACCATCGACTCGACAGTGAAGGCCCTCCACTTT	CASSRTIDSTVKALHF
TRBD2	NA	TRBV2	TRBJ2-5	TGTGCCAGCAGTGCGACTAGCGGGACGCCACGGGGGACCCAGTACTTC	CASSATSGTPRGTQYF
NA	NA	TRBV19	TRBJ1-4	TGTGCCAGTAGTATCTGGAGGGGACTCTCTAATGAAAAACTGTTTTTT	CASSIWRGLSNEKLFF